At least ten counts were recorded for the clone carrying this TCR beta chain. This entry comes from a study of low-dose radiotherapy and immunotherapy resistance in tumors. Time point reported: before trial treatment. Alpha and beta chains were covered, as first-strand cDNA relied on TRAV- and TRBV-specific primers. The PCR that amplified TCRs ran for approximately 18 cycles, relying on a constant-region primer and a V-primer adapter. A single record per CDR3 protein comes from TCRdb applying MiXCR to the reads. This table has about 82,000 distinct CDR3 sequences, around 18% appearing once. The sequence was obtained from a male donor with prostate cancer. The sequencing used PBMCs, collected before treatment.

CDR3: CASSWTPQINTGELFF. CDR3 nucleotide sequence: TGCGCCAGCAGCTGGACTCCCCAAATAAACACCGGGGAGCTGTTTTTT. The J gene is TRBJ2-2, the V gene TRBV5-1; a weak D match, TRBD2 (5 bases). V lost 3 bases, J lost 2 bases, and 14 bases lay in between. This CDR3 has 16 residues. Germline V lookup: CDR1 SGHRS, CDR2 YFSETQ. The entire variable domain, with the rest obtained from reference TRBV5-1 and TRBJ2-2, is as follows: KAGVTQTPRYLIKTRGQQVTLSCSPISGHRSVSWYQQTPGQGLQFLFEYFSETQRNKGNFPGRFSGRQFSNSRSEMNVSTLELGDSALYLCASSWTPQINTGELFFGEGSRLTVL.